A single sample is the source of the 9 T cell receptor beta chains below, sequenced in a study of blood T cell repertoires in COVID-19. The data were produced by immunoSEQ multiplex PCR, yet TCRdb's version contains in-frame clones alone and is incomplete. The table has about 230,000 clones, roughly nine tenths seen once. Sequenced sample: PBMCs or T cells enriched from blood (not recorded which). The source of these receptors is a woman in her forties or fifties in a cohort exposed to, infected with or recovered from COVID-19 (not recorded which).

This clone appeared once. For the CDR3, the DNA is TGTGCCAGCAGCCAAACAGGGGTGGTCACCGGGGAGCTGTTTTTT. Its translation is CASSQTGVVTGELFF. This chain connects TRBV25-1 to TRBJ2-2, with 7 bases aligning to TRBD1. CDR3 length equals 15 residues. Trimming at V came to 6 bases and at J to 4 bases, leaving 8 bases not matched to a gene. The V gene's germline CDR1 is MGHDK and CDR2 SYGVNS.

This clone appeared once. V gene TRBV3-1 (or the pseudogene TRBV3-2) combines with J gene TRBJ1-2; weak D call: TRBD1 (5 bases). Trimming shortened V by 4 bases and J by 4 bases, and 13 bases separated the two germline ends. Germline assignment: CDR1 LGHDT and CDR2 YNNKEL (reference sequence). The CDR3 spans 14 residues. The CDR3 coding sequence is TGTGCCAGCAGCCCGACTATGGGGGGCTATGGCTACACCTTC. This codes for CASSPTMGGYGYTF.

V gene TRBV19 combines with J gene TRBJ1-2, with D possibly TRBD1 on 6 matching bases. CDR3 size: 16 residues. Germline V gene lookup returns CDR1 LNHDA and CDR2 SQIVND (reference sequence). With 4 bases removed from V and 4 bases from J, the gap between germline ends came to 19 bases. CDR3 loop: CASSNPALGAGYGYTF. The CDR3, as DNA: TGTGCCAGTAGTAACCCCGCCCTGGGGGCAGGCTATGGCTACACCTTC.

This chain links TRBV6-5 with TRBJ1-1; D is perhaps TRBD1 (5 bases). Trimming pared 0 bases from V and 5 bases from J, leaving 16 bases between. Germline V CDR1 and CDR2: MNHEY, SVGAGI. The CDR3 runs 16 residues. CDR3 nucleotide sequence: TGTGCCAGCAGTTACTCGATCCCTTGGGGGGGAACTGAAGCTTTCTTT. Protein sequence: CASSYSIPWGGTEAFF.

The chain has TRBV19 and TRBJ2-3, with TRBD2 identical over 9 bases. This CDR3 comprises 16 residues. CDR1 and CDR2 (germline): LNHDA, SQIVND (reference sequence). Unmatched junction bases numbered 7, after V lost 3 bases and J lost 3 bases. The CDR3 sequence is CASSIWRGGRTDTQYF. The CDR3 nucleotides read TGTGCCAGTAGTATTTGGCGGGGGGGCCGGACAGATACGCAGTATTTT.

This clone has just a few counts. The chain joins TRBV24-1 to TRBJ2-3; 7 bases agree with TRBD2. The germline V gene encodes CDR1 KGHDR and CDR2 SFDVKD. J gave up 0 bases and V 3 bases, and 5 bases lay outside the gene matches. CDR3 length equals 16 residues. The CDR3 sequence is CATSDPNGGSTDTQYF. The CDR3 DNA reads TGTGCCACCAGTGATCCTAACGGGGGGAGCACAGATACGCAGTATTTT.

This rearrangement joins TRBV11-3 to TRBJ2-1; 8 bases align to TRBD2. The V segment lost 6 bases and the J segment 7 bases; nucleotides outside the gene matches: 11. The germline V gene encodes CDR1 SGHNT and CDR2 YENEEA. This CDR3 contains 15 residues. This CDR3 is CASSKGGGTPNEQFF. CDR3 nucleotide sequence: TGTGCCAGCAGTAAAGGCGGGGGGACCCCTAATGAGCAGTTCTTC.

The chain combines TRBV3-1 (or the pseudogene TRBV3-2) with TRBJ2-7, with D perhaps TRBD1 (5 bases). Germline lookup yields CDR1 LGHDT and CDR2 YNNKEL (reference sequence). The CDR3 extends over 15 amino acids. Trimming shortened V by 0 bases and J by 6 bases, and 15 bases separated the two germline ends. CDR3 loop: CASSQDSAAGREQYF. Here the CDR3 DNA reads TGTGCCAGCAGCCAAGATTCAGCCGCAGGGCGCGAGCAGTACTTC.

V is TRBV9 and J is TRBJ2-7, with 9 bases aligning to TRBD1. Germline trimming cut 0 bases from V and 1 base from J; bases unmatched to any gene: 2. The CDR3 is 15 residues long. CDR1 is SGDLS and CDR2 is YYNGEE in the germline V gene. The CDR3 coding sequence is TGTGCCAGCAGCGTAGGTGGACAGGGGTCCTACGAGCAGTACTTC. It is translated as CASSVGGQGSYEQYF.